This entry features one TCR beta chain sequence. This same CDR3 is encoded by further DNA sequences in the sample. The data derive from a study of blood T cell repertoires in COVID-19. Across the study: Sites in the United States, Italy and Spain provided acute and convalescent COVID-19 samples.

TCRdb's table, derived via immunoSEQ multiplex PCR, lists solely in-frame clones and lacks some. There are roughly 250,000 clones in the sample; 86% occur only once, and 10% to 15% lies in the top ten. CDR1 and CDR2 from the germline V gene are SGHTA and FQGNSA. This CDR3 is 13 amino acids long. V shed 1 base and J 4 bases; nucleotides not matched to a gene: 0. The rearrangement links TRBV7-2 to TRBJ1-2, with 7 bases matching TRBD1. The sequence came from a woman aged 25-40 years with COVID-19, enrolled during active disease. Sequencing was done on a sample of peripheral blood. CDR3 protein: CASSLGQGYGYTF. CDR3 sequence (DNA): TGTGCCAGCAGCTTAGGACAGGGCTATGGCTACACCTTC.